In this sample, the clone carrying this TCR beta chain turned up many times. The sample belongs to a study of human T cells and chemical hapten exposure. For the study at large: Sensitization employed 2% DPC on roughly 2 cm by roughly 2 cm of upper inner arm skin.

TCRdb reprocessed the RACE reads via MiXCR and lists one record per CDR3 protein. The sample has 90,000 to 110,000 distinct CDR3 sequences; 9.2% are singletons. Documented time point: patch test 2, 6 weeks after DPC sensitization. Regarding treatment: therapeutic diphenylcyclopropenone sensitization with weekly scalp DPC. Extraction of total RNA was performed on unfractionated whole blood. This TCR derives from a woman aged 40 to 50 with alopecia areata. Some clones in this sample may be carry-over from other donors' samples. The sample in question was whole blood, obtained in connection with sensitization to the hapten diphenylcyclopropenone (DPC).

CDR3 coding DNA: TGTGCCAGCAGCGGGACATTTAGCACTGAAGCTTTCTTT. This translates into CASSGTFSTEAFF. This chain connects TRBV2 to TRBJ1-1, with D tentatively TRBD1 (6 bases). Trimming removed 6 bases from V and 4 bases from J, with 12 bases in between. The CDR3 consists of 13 residues. Germline V gives CDR1 SNHLY, CDR2 FYNNEI.